This T cell receptor (beta chain) comes out of a study of cytomegalovirus exposure and HLA in healthy donors. For the study at large: From some 190 million T cells, an earlier analysis saw 100 million to 140 million unique TCR beta sequences. Study outcomes and limitations: Association of a missense DCLRE1C variant with TCR beta V- and J-gene trimming was reported in a later analysis. Some highly shared sequence variants likely arose as a pipeline artifact. The study listed 164 cytomegalovirus-associated TCR beta chains.

Germline CDR1 and CDR2: MDHEN and SYDVKM. The V end lost 1 base, the J end lost 2 bases, and 12 bases lay between the germline ends. The CDR3 covers 16 residues. With regard to this clone: Its antigen remains unidentified.

In the PCR, 60 Vbeta and 13 Jbeta primers were used. Method: immunoSEQ multiplex PCR; TCRdb's copy keeps in-frame clones and lacks some. The sample holds 90,000 to 120,000 clones, about 80% seen once. The sequenced material came from PBMCs. The sequence came from a man in his thirties or forties in good health and CMV-seronegative. The chain joins TRBV28 to TRBJ1-5; D gene ambiguous. The CDR3 spells CASSLLGRLGNQPQHF. As DNA, the CDR3 is TGTGCCAGCAGTTTATTGGGCAGGCTGGGCAATCAGCCCCAGCATTTT.